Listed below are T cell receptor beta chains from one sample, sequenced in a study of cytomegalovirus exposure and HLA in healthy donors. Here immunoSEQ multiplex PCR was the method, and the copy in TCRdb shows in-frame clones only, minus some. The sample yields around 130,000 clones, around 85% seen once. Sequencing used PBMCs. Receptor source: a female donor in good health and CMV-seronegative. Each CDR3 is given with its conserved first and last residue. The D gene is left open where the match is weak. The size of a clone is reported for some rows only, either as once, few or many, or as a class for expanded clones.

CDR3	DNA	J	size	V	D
CASSQDGGAAVSSYNEQFF	TGCGCCAGCAGCCAAGATGGAGGGGCAGCGGTTAGCTCCTACAATGAGCAGTTCTTC	TRBJ2-1	NA	TRBV4-1	NA
CASSSRQGRANTEAFF	TGTGCCAGCAGTTCCCGGCAGGGCCGGGCGAACACTGAAGCTTTCTTT	TRBJ1-1	few	TRBV27	NA
CASSLAGFGTDTQYF	TGTGCCAGCAGCTTGGCAGGGTTTGGCACAGATACGCAGTATTTT	TRBJ2-3	few	TRBV5-4	NA
CASSYRVGNQPQHF	TGTGCCAGCAGCTACAGGGTTGGCAATCAGCCCCAGCATTTT	TRBJ1-5	once	TRBV5-6	NA
CASSASAGGLNEQFF	TGTGCCAGCAGCGCCTCTGCGGGAGGGCTCAATGAGCAGTTCTTC	TRBJ2-1	NA	TRBV9	TRBD2
CASSRTSGRYEQYF	TGTGCCAGCAGTCGGACTAGCGGGAGATACGAGCAGTACTTC	TRBJ2-7	NA	TRBV27	TRBD2
CASTTAESGYNEQFF	TGCGCCAGCACAACCGCGGAGTCCGGCTACAATGAGCAGTTCTTC	TRBJ2-1	NA	TRBV5-1	NA
CASSLRLGLAGDEQFF	TGTGCCAGCAGCTTGAGGCTGGGACTAGCGGGAGACGAGCAGTTCTTC	TRBJ2-1	NA	TRBV5-4	TRBD2
CASSLQGEQFF	TGTGCCAGCAGCTTACAGGGTGAGCAGTTCTTC	TRBJ2-1	NA	TRBV9	NA
CASTLRGGSAYEQYF	TGTGCCAGCACCCTTCGGGGGGGGAGTGCCTACGAGCAGTACTTC	TRBJ2-7	NA	TRBV28	TRBD2
CAAGASGSRGNEQFF	TGCGCCGCTGGGGCTAGCGGGAGCCGGGGGAATGAGCAGTTCTTC	TRBJ2-1	NA	TRBV4-1	TRBD2
CASSPVGSLNSGNTIYF	TGTGCCAGCAGCCCCGTAGGTAGCTTAAACTCTGGAAACACCATATATTTT	TRBJ1-3	few	TRBV7-9	NA
CASSPGLAGGLGQETQYF	TGTGCCAGCAGCCCAGGACTAGCGGGAGGGCTGGGGCAAGAGACCCAGTACTTC	TRBJ2-5	few	TRBV13	TRBD2
CATGLPPYGYTF	TGTGCCACAGGGCTTCCCCCTTATGGCTACACCTTC	TRBJ1-2	NA	TRBV19	NA
CASTVVNTEAFF	TGTGCCAGCACGGTGGTGAACACTGAAGCTTTCTTT	TRBJ1-1	NA	TRBV11-2	NA
CASSLVGGGGQPQHF	TGCGCCAGTAGCTTGGTGGGGGGGGGCGGGCAGCCCCAGCATTTT	TRBJ1-5	NA	TRBV5-1	NA
CASSPGTSGYNEQFF	TGTGCCAGCAGCCCCGGGACTAGCGGGTACAATGAGCAGTTCTTC	TRBJ2-1	NA	TRBV7-9	TRBD2
CASSLTGTGRAQETQYF	TGTGCCAGCAGCTTAACGGGGACAGGGAGGGCCCAAGAGACCCAGTACTTC	TRBJ2-5	NA	TRBV13	TRBD1
CASSQGDREVETQYF	TGCGCCAGCAGCCAGGGTGACAGGGAGGTAGAGACCCAGTACTTC	TRBJ2-5	NA	TRBV4-1	NA
CASSSPQGIQPQHF	TGTGCCAGCAGCTCGCCCCAGGGTATTCAGCCCCAGCATTTT	TRBJ1-5	NA	TRBV7-2	NA
CASSYGSGSYNEQFF	TGTGCCAGCAGTTACGGTAGCGGGAGTTACAATGAGCAGTTCTTC	TRBJ2-1	few	TRBV6-6	TRBD2
CASSVGRSNQPQHF	TGTGCCAGCAGCGTAGGGCGGAGCAATCAGCCCCAGCATTTT	TRBJ1-5	few	TRBV9	NA
CASSGTPGTKNIQYF	TGTGCCAGCAGCGGCACCCCGGGTACCAAAAACATTCAGTACTTC	TRBJ2-4	NA	TRBV5-6	NA
CASSSGLDTEAFF	TGTGCCAGCAGCTCCGGACTTGACACTGAAGCTTTCTTT	TRBJ1-1	NA	TRBV5-4	NA
CAISESDRPGRTQYF	TGTGCCATCAGTGAGTCGGACAGGCCGGGGCGTACGCAGTATTTT	TRBJ2-3	NA	TRBV10-3	TRBD1
CASSLPDSTDEKLFF	TGTGCCAGCAGCTTACCCGACAGTACGGATGAAAAACTGTTTTTT	TRBJ1-4	few	TRBV7-9	NA
CSVYGQDEQYF	TGCAGCGTGTACGGACAAGACGAGCAGTACTTC	TRBJ2-7	NA	TRBV29-1	NA
CASSLGQANTGELFF	TGTGCCAGCTCCCTCGGACAGGCGAACACCGGGGAGCTGTTTTTT	TRBJ2-2	NA	TRBV18	TRBD1
CASSLAGYEQYF	TGTGCCAGCAGTTTAGCCGGCTACGAGCAGTACTTC	TRBJ2-7	NA	TRBV28	NA
CASSWGQGSDEAFF	TGTGCCAGCAGTTGGGGACAGGGGAGTGATGAAGCTTTCTTT	TRBJ1-1	NA	TRBV6-1	TRBD1
CASSQATGVDEQFF	TGTGCCAGCAGCCAAGCTACAGGGGTCGATGAGCAGTTCTTC	TRBJ2-1	NA	TRBV11-1	TRBD1
CATRDGGGGEKLFF	TGTGCCACCAGGGACGGGGGGGGCGGTGAAAAACTGTTTTTT	TRBJ1-4	NA	TRBV15	NA
CASSFGLGSYNEQFF	TGTGCCAGCAGTTTCGGACTGGGTTCCTACAATGAGCAGTTCTTC	TRBJ2-1	NA	TRBV27	NA
CASYFFPGDTGELFF	TGTGCCAGCTATTTCTTCCCAGGGGACACCGGGGAGCTGTTTTTT	TRBJ2-2	NA	TRBV6-5	NA
CASSLSSQGARYEQYF	TGTGCCAGCAGTTTATCTTCGCAGGGGGCGCGCTACGAGCAGTACTTC	TRBJ2-7	NA	TRBV28	TRBD1
CSVVGLAGNYEQYF	TGCAGCGTTGTAGGCCTAGCGGGAAACTACGAGCAGTACTTC	TRBJ2-7	NA	TRBV29-1	TRBD2
CASSLEGVNGYTF	TGCGCCAGCAGCCTAGAGGGTGTTAACGGCTACACCTTC	TRBJ1-2	few	TRBV5-1	NA
CASSPSLAKNIQYF	TGTGCCAGCAGTCCTAGTCTAGCCAAAAACATTCAGTACTTC	TRBJ2-4	once	TRBV28	NA
CASSFGDSSYEQYF	TGTGCCAGCAGTTTCGGGGACTCATCCTACGAGCAGTACTTC	TRBJ2-7	NA	TRBV27	NA
CASSDVYGTGGSEAFF	TGTGCCAGCAGTGATGTTTATGGGACAGGGGGCTCTGAAGCTTTCTTT	TRBJ1-1	few	TRBV25-1	TRBD1
CASSPSATNEKLFF	TGTGCCAGCAGTCCCTCTGCAACTAATGAAAAACTGTTTTTT	TRBJ1-4	NA	TRBV6-5	NA
CASSPRFFGGDTDTQYF	TGTGCCAGCAGCCCAAGATTCTTCGGGGGAGACACAGATACGCAGTATTTT	TRBJ2-3	NA	TRBV28	NA
CASSPAGGNEQFF	TGCGCCAGCAGCCCCGCGGGGGGGAATGAGCAGTTCTTC	TRBJ2-1	NA	TRBV4-1	TRBD2
CASRFGMTRGTGELFF	TGTGCCAGCAGGTTTGGTATGACTCGGGGAACCGGGGAGCTGTTTTTT	TRBJ2-2	once	TRBV28	NA
CASSQTLPQPQHF	TGCGCCAGCAGCCAGACTCTTCCCCAGCCCCAGCATTTT	TRBJ1-5	once	TRBV4-1	NA
CASSEPTGRAETQYF	TGTGCCAGCAGTGAACCCACAGGGAGGGCGGAGACCCAGTACTTC	TRBJ2-5	NA	TRBV2	NA
CASSPLGTRNEQYF	TGTGCCAGCAGCCCCTTGGGGACTAGGAACGAGCAGTACTTC	TRBJ2-7	NA	TRBV13	TRBD2
CASSFDREAYEQYF	TGCGCCAGCAGCTTTGACCGGGAAGCCTACGAGCAGTACTTC	TRBJ2-7	once	TRBV5-1	NA
CASSSGTFSEKLFF	TGTGCCAGCAGCTCCGGGACATTTAGCGAAAAACTGTTTTTT	TRBJ1-4	NA	TRBV7-9	NA
CASSFAVTGRIGYTF	TGTGCCAGCAGTTTCGCCGTGACAGGGAGGATTGGCTACACCTTC	TRBJ1-2	NA	TRBV28	TRBD1